These 12 T cell receptor beta chains were all obtained from the same sample, sequenced in a study of T cells in Graves' hyperthyroidism and ophthalmopathy. RNA transcripts yielded amplified TCR beta CDR3 regions. The HTBI primer set drove a first-round RT-PCR of the TCR CDR3. One entry per CDR3 protein results from TCRdb running MiXCR on the multiplex PCR reads. Of approximately 400,000 distinct CDR3 sequences listed, approximately 15% are singletons. The sample taken for sequencing was blood. The source of these receptors is a woman in her sixties or seventies with Graves' hyperthyroidism.

Many counts were recorded for this clonotype. This sequence joins TRBV12-3 or TRBV12-4 and TRBJ2-5, with D hard to call. Deletions cut 4 bases from V and 2 bases from J, with 20 bases between. CDR3 size: 17 residues. Written as DNA, the CDR3 is TGTGCCAGCAGTTCAATCCCCCTGGGCCCCCTACAAGAGACCCAGTACTTC. This codes for CASSSIPLGPLQETQYF.

This chain links TRBV5-6 with TRBJ2-3; 15 nucleotides match TRBD2. The CDR3 loop spans 19 amino acids. Germline CDR1 and CDR2: SGHDT and YYEEEE. J lost 0 bases, V lost 3 bases, and 8 bases had no gene match. The chain's CDR3 is CASSSVGTSGRRSTDTQYF. The CDR3 DNA reads TGTGCCAGCAGCTCCGTCGGGACTAGCGGGAGGAGGAGCACAGATACGCAGTATTTT.

This clonotype came up many times. The V call is TRBV2, the J call TRBJ2-7, with TRBD1 matching over 8 bases. With V trimmed by 7 bases and J by 0 bases, 8 bases remained unmatched. The CDR3 has 15 amino acids. The germline gives CDR1 SNHLY, CDR2 FYNNEI. The CDR3 is CASTRDRNLSYEQYF. CDR3 coding DNA: TGTGCCAGCACGCGGGACAGGAACCTCTCCTACGAGCAGTACTTC.

This clonotype was recorded many times. This rearrangement joins TRBV20-1 to TRBJ2-3, with D hard to call. V shed 6 bases and J shed 8 bases, with 15 bases lying between them. The CDR3 extends over 12 amino acids. The germline V gene encodes CDR1 DFQATT and CDR2 SNEGSKA (reference sequence). The CDR3 sequence: CSADPPGGTQYF. The CDR3 bases are TGCAGTGCGGACCCCCCGGGCGGTACGCAGTATTTT.

This clonotype was counted many times. The chain couples TRBV20-1 to TRBJ2-3; 13 positions agree with TRBD2. V gave up 0 bases and J gave up 4 bases; unmatched junction bases: 7. Germline V gene data show CDR1 as DFQATT and CDR2 as SNEGSKA (reference sequence). The CDR3 totals 17 residues. Here the CDR3 reads CSARDRTSGSVADTQYF. CDR3 DNA: TGCAGTGCTAGAGACCGGACTAGCGGGAGTGTCGCAGATACGCAGTATTTT.

This clonotype was detected ten times or more. CDR3 coding DNA: TGTGCCAGCCGGCAGGGAGTAGACGAGCAGTACTTC. Translation gives CASRQGVDEQYF. The V and J genes are TRBV28 and TRBJ2-7; D is possibly TRBD1 or TRBD2 (5 bases each). Germline values: CDR1 MDHEN, CDR2 SYDVKM. The CDR3 covers 12 residues. The ends were cut back, 8 bases at V and 5 bases at J, with 13 bases in the middle. Complete variable domain (other parts from reference TRBV28 and TRBJ2-7): DVKVTQSSRYLVKRTGEKVFLECVQDMDHENMFWYRQDPGLGLRLIYFSYDVKMKEKGDIPEGYSVSREKKERFSLILESASTNQTSMYLCASRQGVDEQYFGPGTRLTVT.

This clonotype was observed many times. The chain recombines TRBV7-9 with TRBJ2-7; D gene ambiguous. V dropped 0 bases and J dropped 2 bases, with 20 bases sitting between them. Germline V CDR1 and CDR2: SEHNR, FQNEAQ (reference sequence). CDR3 size: 18 residues. In DNA form, the CDR3 reads TGTGCCAGCAGCTTAGCGTCCCCAGCCCCCACGTTTACCTACGAGCAGTACTTC. Protein product: CASSLASPAPTFTYEQYF.

This clonotype occurred many times. The chain combines TRBV18 with TRBJ2-1; possible D gene TRBD2, 5 bases. CDR1 KGHSH and CDR2 LQKENI come from the germline V gene. The CDR3 has 17 amino acids. V dropped 0 bases and J dropped 1 base, with 13 bases sitting between them. CDR3 DNA sequence: TGTGCCAGCTCACCACCGACGGCGGGCCTTTCCTACAATGAGCAGTTCTTC. It translates to CASSPPTAGLSYNEQFF.

For this clonotype: A read error may be the cause here, since a much bigger clone is one base away. The CDR3 does not end in the conserved phenylalanine or tryptophan, so this is likely a read error. The chain links TRBV11-3 to TRBJ1-2; D is ambiguous. Trimming pared 5 bases from V and 6 bases from J, leaving 16 bases between. The germline gives CDR1 SGHNT, CDR2 YENEEA. The length of the CDR3 is 14 residues. CDR3: CASSPWAVGHGYTL. In nucleotides, the CDR3 is TGTGCCAGCAGCCCTTGGGCCGTAGGTCATGGCTACACCCTC.

The sample holds many counts of this clonotype. The rearrangement uses TRBV18 and TRBJ2-2; D not resolved. Trimming took 1 base from V and 3 from J, leaving 9 bases between them. This CDR3 has 15 residues. Germline assignment: CDR1 KGHSH and CDR2 LQKENI. In nucleotides, the CDR3 is TGTGCCAGCTCACCACAGCCTGGAGACACCGGGGAGCTGTTTTTT. It translates to CASSPQPGDTGELFF.

The table lists this clonotype with many counts. The chain employs TRBV27 and TRBJ2-1; D ambiguous. The CDR3 is made up of 14 amino acids. Germline-derived CDR1 and CDR2 are MNHEY and SMNVEV (reference sequence). V gave up 0 bases and J gave up 3 bases, with 6 bases separating them. CDR3: CASSLSGYYNEQFF. As DNA, the CDR3 is TGTGCCAGCAGTTTATCAGGATACTACAATGAGCAGTTCTTC.

This clonotype appeared a few times. The chain's CDR3 is CATSRGVRYEQFF. The CDR3 region has the DNA TGTGCCACCAGCAGAGGCGTAAGGTACGAGCAGTTCTTC. The chain joins TRBV15 to TRBJ2-7; unclear D gene. The DNA end is more similar to TRBJ2-1, so the J call may be wrong. CDR3 length equals 13 residues. The germline gives CDR1 LNHNV, CDR2 YYDKDF (reference sequence).